This T cell receptor beta chain was observed in a study of memory CD4+ T cells and cytomegalovirus serostatus. At the level of the study: Of the healthy Belgian adults, roughly ten were CMV seropositive and 20 to 30 seronegative. Study-level points and caveats: A US-trained random forest predicted CMV serostatus with median AUC approximately 0.9. Of 150 to 200 reported CMV TCRbeta sequences, around 62 were found in memory CD4+ repertoires. The CMV-associated TCR signature appears largely within the CD4+ memory repertoire.

Single viable CD3+CD4+CD8-CD45RO+ cells were sorted as the memory CD4+ T cells. V gave up 1 base and J gave up 4 bases, with 10 bases separating them. CDR1 and CDR2 (germline): SNHLY, FYNNEI. There are 15 residues in the CDR3. Measured with immunoSEQ multiplex PCR; TCRdb has only the in-frame clones, and not every one. The table has tens of thousands of clones, roughly 80% seen once. Worth noting for this clone: The antigen is unknown.

The receptor comes from an adult in good health and CMV-seronegative. The chain links TRBV2 to TRBJ2-2; D unresolved. The sequencing sample was made of memory CD4+ T cells from blood. The chain's CDR3 is CASSEVGTATGELFF. CDR3 coding DNA: TGTGCCAGCAGTGAAGTCGGAACAGCCACCGGGGAGCTGTTTTTT.